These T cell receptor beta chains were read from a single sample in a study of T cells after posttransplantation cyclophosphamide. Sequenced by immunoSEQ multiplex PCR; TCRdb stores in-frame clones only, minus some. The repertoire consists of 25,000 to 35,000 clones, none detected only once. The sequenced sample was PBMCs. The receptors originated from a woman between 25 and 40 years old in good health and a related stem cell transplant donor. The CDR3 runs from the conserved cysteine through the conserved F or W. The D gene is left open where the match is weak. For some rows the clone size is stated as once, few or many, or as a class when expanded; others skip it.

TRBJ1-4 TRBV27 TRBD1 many TGTGCCAGCGGGAGACAGGGAACTAATGAAAAACTGTTTTTT CASGRQGTNEKLFF
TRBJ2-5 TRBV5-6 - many TGTGCCAGCAGGCCGCTGGTTGGCAAAGAGACCCAGTACTTC CASRPLVGKETQYF
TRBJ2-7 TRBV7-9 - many TGTGCCAGCAGCCCTAATGGAGGGGCCTACGAGCAGTACTTC CASSPNGGAYEQYF
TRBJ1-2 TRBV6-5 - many TGTGCCAGCAGTTCTCCGAAGACAGGCCACCTCGCCTTC CASSSPKTGHLAF
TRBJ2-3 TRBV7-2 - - TGTGCCAGCAGGCAGCGGGCAGGGGGAGATACGCAGTATTTT CASRQRAGGDTQYF
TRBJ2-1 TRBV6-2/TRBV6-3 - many TGTGCCACCCGACAGACCCTCTCCTACAATGAGCAGTTCTTC CATRQTLSYNEQFF
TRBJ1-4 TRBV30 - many TGTGCCTGGAGTTCCCATTGGGGCGAAAAACTGTTTTTT CAWSSHWGEKLFF
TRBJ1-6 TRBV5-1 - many TGCGCCAGCAGCTTGGTTAGTGCGAATTCACCCCTCCACTTT CASSLVSANSPLHF
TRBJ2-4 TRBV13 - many TGTGCCAGCAGCTTAAGCAGGGGAAGAGCCAAAAACATTCAGTACTTC CASSLSRGRAKNIQYF
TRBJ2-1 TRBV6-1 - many TGTGCCAGCAGCCCCACGGGGAGCTCCTACAATGAGCAGTTCTTC CASSPTGSSYNEQFF
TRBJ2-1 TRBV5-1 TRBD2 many TGCGCCAGCAGCTACCCGGGACTAGCGGCCTACAATGAGCAGTTCTTC CASSYPGLAAYNEQFF
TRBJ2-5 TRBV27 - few TGTGCCAGCAGCCCCGACAGAGATAGACAAGAGACCCAGTACTTC CASSPDRDRQETQYF
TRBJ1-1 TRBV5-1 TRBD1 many TGCGCCAGCACCCGGGACAGTTCGAACACTGAAGCTTTCTTT CASTRDSSNTEAFF
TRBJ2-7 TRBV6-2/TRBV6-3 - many TGTGCCAGCAGTTACCTACAAGGGTTGGGGCGTTACGAGCAGTACTTC CASSYLQGLGRYEQYF
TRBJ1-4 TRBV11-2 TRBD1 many TGTGCCAGCAGCCGGGACAGGTCTGAAAAACTGTTTTTT CASSRDRSEKLFF
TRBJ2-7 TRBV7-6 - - TGTGCCAGCAGTCGACTCGTTCCTGGCTACGAGCAGTACTTC CASSRLVPGYEQYF
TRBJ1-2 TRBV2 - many TGTGCCAGCAAGGAACAGGACTATGGCTACACCTTC CASKEQDYGYTF
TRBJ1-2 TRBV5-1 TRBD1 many TGCGCCAGCAGCCTTAAGTCGACAGGGGCCATTGGCTACACCTTC CASSLKSTGAIGYTF
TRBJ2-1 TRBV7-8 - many TGTGCCAGCAGCTTAGCGGAGGGGAGACTAGTGAATGAGCAGTTCTTC CASSLAEGRLVNEQFF
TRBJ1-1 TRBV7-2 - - TGTGCCAGCAGCTTACAAGTGCGTCGAGATGAAGCTTTCTTT CASSLQVRRDEAFF
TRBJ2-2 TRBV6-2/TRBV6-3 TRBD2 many TGTGCCAGCAATCGCCGGGGGGTCACCGGGGAGCTGTTTTTT CASNRRGVTGELFF
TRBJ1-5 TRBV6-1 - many TGTGCCAGCAGTGGAGAGGCGGTTCATCAGCCCCAGCATTTT CASSGEAVHQPQHF
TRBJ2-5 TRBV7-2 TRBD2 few TGTGCCAGTTTCTCGCCGGGACTAGCGGGACTCCAAGAGACCCAGTACTTC CASFSPGLAGLQETQYF
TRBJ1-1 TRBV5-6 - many TGTGCCAGCAGCTTGACAGGCCTAGCGTGGATTGAAGCTTTCTTT CASSLTGLAWIEAFF
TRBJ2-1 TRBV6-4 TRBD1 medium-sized TGTGCCAGCAGCCGGACAGGGGAGGATCTCGGGCAGTTCTTC CASSRTGEDLGQFF
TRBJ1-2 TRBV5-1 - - TGCGCCAGCAGCTTCGAACAGAGTCTACCCTATGGCTACACCTTC CASSFEQSLPYGYTF
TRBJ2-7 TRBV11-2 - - TGTGCCAGCAGCGACCGGGGACACTTGACGTACGGGCAGTACTTC CASSDRGHLTYGQYF
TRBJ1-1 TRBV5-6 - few TGTGCCAGCAGCCTCCAGCGGGGGCCCCGGCCCCGGAACACTGAAGCTTTCTTT CASSLQRGPRPRNTEAFF
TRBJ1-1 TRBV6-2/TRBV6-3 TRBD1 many TGTGCCAGCAGTCAACAGGGGGCGGGCACTGAAGCTTTCTTT CASSQQGAGTEAFF
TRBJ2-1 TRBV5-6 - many TGTGCCAGCAGCCGCCCACAGGGATTGGGGAATGAGCAGTTCTTC CASSRPQGLGNEQFF
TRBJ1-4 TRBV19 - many TGTGCCAGTAGGCAGGGCGCTCCAAATGAAAAACTGTTTTTT CASRQGAPNEKLFF
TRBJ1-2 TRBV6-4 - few TGTGCCAGCAGTGACTCGTCGACAGGCCATAACTATGGCTACACCTTC CASSDSSTGHNYGYTF
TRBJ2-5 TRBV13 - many TGTGCCAGCAGCCTAAGACGATCACGGGCAGGGGGGGAGACCCAGTACTTC CASSLRRSRAGGETQYF
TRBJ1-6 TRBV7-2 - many TGTGCCAGCAGCTTAAGGTTGTTAGGGGTTGGGAATTCACCCCTCCACTTT CASSLRLLGVGNSPLHF
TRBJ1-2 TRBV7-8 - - TGTGCCAGCAGCCTGGGTGGGGACTCCCCGCTGACCTTC CASSLGGDSPLTF
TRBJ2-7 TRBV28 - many TGTGCCAGCAGCGAGTCGGGACATAGCTCCTACGAGCAGTACTTC CASSESGHSSYEQYF
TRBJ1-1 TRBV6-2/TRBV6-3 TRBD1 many TGTGCCAGCAGTTGGAGGAGGGGGCGTGAAGCTTTCTTT CASSWRRGREAFF
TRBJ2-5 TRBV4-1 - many TGCGCCAGCAGCCGGGGGCCTAGCGGCCAAGAGACCCAGTACTTC CASSRGPSGQETQYF
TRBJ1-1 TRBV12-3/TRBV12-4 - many TGTGCCAGCAGTTCCCGCCTGACAGTAAATTCTGAAGCTTTCTTT CASSSRLTVNSEAFF
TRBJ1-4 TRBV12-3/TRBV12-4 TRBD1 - TGTGCCAGCAGTTTAGCAGGGACAGGGTCTGAAAAACTGTTTTTT CASSLAGTGSEKLFF
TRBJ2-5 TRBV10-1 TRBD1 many TGCGCCAGCAGTGAGTCGAGGGGGCCCGGCCAAGAGACCCAGTACTTC CASSESRGPGQETQYF